Reported below is one TCR beta chain. Its antigen remains unidentified. This sample stems from a study of CD8 T cells in Susac syndrome. General study results and limits: The authors acknowledged that the study's TCR sequencing and HLA analysis involved relatively few individuals.

Trimming pared 6 bases from V and 2 bases from J, leaving 13 bases between. Germline V gene sequence: CDR1 SGHTA, CDR2 FQGNSA. The CDR3 spans 14 residues. Random hexamers primed reverse transcription of about 0.45 to 1 ug RNA. The method of amplification for TCR beta CDR3 was immunoSEQ multiplex PCR, covering 54 Vbeta and 13 Jbeta. TCRdb processed the immunoSEQ multiplex PCR reads anew with MiXCR; each CDR3 protein has one entry. The profile shows approximately 150,000 distinct CDR3 sequences, roughly 80% of them singletons. The sequence was collected from a human donor with multiple sclerosis. The J gene is TRBJ1-1, the V gene TRBV7-2; D perhaps matches TRBD1 (5 bases). The sample consisted of CD8+ T cells from PBMCs. The CDR3 is CASRRVGVNTEAFF. The CDR3 DNA is TGTGCCAGCAGACGGGTAGGGGTAAACACTGAAGCTTTCTTT.